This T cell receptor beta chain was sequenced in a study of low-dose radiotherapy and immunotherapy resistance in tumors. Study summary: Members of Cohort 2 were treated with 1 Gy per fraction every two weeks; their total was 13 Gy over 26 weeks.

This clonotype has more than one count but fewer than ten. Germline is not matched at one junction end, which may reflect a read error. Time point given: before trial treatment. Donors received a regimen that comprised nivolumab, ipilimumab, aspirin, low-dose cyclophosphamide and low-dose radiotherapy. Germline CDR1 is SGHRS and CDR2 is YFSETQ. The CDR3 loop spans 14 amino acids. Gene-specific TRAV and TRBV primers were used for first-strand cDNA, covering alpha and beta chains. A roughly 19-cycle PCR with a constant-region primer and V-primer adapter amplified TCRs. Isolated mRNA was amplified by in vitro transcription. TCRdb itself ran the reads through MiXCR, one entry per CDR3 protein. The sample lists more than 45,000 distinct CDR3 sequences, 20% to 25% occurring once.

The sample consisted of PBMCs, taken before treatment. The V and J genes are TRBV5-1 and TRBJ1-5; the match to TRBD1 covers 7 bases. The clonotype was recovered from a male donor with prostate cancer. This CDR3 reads CASSLIGQDQPQHF. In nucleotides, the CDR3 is TGCGCCAGCAGCTTGATAGGACAGGATCAACCCCAGCATTTT. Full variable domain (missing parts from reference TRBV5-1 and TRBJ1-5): KAGVTQTPRYLIKTRGQQVTLSCSPISGHRSVSWYQQTPGQGLQFLFEYFSETQRNKGNFPGRFSGRQFSNSRSEMNVSTLELGDSALYLCASSLIGQDQPQHFGDGTRLSIL.